The T cell receptor (beta chain) under discussion was sequenced for a study of spatial heterogeneity in lung cancer. TCRdb redid the calling of the 5' RACE reads with MiXCR, one entry per CDR3 protein. This sample has about 30,000 distinct CDR3 sequences, with under 7% found just once. Only a few counts were recorded for this clonotype. The CDR3 contains 14 residues. Trimming removed 7 bases from V and 1 base from J, with 13 bases in between. CDR1 MNHNS and CDR2 SASEGT come from the germline V gene. Time point meaning: blood at routine non-recurrence follow-up after resection. Unsorted whole RNA from tumor, nontumor lung or frozen PBMC underwent sequencing.

The chain links TRBV6-1 to TRBJ1-1; perhaps TRBD1 as D (6 bases). Sequenced material: PBMCs, taken at follow-up. The clonotype originates from a male donor with early-stage non-small cell lung cancer. The CDR3 reads CASKGQISNTEAFF. In DNA form, the CDR3 reads TGTGCCAGCAAAGGACAGATTTCGAACACTGAAGCTTTCTTT.